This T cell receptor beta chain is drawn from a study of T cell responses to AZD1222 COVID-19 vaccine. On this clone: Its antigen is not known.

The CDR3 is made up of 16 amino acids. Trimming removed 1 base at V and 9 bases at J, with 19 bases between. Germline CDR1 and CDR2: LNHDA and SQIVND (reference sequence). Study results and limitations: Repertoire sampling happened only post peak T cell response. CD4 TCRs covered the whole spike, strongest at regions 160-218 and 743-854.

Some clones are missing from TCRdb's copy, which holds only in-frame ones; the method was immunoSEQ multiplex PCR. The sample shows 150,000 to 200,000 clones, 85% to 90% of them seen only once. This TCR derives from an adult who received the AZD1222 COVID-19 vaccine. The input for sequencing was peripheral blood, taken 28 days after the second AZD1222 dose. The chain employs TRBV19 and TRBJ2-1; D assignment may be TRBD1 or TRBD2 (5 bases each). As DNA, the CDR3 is TGTGCCAGTAGTATAGGTGGCGGCACCGTGAGGGGTGAGCAGTTCTTC. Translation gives CASSIGGGTVRGEQFF.